Below, one T cell receptor (beta chain) is given with its context. This entry comes from a study of T cell changes during pregnancy in multiple sclerosis. Assay: immunoSEQ multiplex PCR; the TCRdb copy retains only in-frame clones and omits some. The sample contains roughly 31,000 clones, roughly 92% of which appear only once. The TCR comes from a female donor with multiple sclerosis, enrolled in a pregnancy study. The starting material was CD4+ T cells from peripheral blood mononuclear cells, obtained in the first trimester of pregnancy.

The CDR3 reads CASSSGGADYGYTF. The DNA for the CDR3 is TGTGCCAGCAGTTCGGGGGGGGCAGACTATGGCTACACCTTC. This chain connects TRBV28 to TRBJ1-2, with D possibly matching TRBD1 (6 bases). The length of the CDR3 is 14 residues. Germline-derived CDR1 and CDR2 are MDHEN and SYDVKM. The ends were cut back, 4 bases at V and 3 bases at J, with 12 bases in the middle.